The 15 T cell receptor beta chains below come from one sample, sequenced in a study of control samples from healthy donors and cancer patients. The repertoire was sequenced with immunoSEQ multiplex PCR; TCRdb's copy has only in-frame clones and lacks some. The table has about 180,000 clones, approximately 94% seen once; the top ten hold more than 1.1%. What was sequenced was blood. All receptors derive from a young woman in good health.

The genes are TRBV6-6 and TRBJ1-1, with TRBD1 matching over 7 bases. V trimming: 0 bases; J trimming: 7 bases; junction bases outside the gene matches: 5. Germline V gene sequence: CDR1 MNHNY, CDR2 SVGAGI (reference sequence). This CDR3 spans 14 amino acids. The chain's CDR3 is CASSYSTGEDEAFF. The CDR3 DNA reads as TGTGCCAGCAGTTACTCCACAGGGGAGGATGAAGCTTTCTTT.

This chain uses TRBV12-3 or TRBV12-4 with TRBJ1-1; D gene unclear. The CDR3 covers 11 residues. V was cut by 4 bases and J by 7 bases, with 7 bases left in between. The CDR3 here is CASSYVGEAFF. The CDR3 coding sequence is TGTGCCAGCAGTTACGTAGGTGAAGCTTTCTTT.

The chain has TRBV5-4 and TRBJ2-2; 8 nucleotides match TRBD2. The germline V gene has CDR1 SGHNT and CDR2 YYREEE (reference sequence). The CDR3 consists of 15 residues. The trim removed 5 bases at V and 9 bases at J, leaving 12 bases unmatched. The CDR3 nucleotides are TGTGCCAGCAGTCCAAGGAGCGGGAGTTACCGGGAGCTGTTTTTT. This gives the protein CASSPRSGSYRELFF.

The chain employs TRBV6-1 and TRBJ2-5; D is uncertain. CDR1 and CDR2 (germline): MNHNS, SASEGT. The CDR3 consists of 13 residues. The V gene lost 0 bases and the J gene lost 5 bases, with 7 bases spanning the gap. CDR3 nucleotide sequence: TGTGCCAGCAGTGAAGCTCTAGAGGAGACCCAGTACTTC. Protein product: CASSEALEETQYF.

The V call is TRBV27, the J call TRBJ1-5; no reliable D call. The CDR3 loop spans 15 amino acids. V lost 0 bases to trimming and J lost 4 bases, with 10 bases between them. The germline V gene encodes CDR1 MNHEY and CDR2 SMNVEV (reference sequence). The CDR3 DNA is TGTGCCAGCAGTTTATCCCTGGACGGGAATCAGCCCCAGCATTTT. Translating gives CASSLSLDGNQPQHF.

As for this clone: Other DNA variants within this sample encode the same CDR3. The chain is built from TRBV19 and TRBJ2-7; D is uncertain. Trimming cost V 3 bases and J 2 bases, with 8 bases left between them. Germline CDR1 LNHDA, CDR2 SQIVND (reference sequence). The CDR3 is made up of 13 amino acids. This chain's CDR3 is CASSMGRTYEQYF. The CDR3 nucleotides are TGTGCCAGTAGTATGGGCAGGACCTACGAGCAGTACTTC. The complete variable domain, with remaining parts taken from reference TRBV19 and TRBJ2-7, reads DGGITQSPKYLFRKEGQNVTLSCEQNLNHDAMYWYRQDPGQGLRLIYYSQIVNDFQKGDIAEGYSVSREKKESFPLTVTSAQKNPTAFYLCASSMGRTYEQYFGPGTRLTVT.

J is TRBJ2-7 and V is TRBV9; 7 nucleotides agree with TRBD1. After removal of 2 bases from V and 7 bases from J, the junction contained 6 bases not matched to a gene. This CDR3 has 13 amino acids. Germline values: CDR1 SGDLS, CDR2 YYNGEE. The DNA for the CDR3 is TGTGCCAGCAGCGTGAGGGGGCGCGGGGAGCAGTACTTC. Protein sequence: CASSVRGRGEQYF.

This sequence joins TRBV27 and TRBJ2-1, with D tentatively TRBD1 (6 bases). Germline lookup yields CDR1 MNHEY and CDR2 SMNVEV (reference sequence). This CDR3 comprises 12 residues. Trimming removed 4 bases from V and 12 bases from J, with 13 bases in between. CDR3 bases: TGTGCCAGCAGTTCCCCTCGAGGGGGGCAGTTCTTC. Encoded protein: CASSSPRGGQFF.

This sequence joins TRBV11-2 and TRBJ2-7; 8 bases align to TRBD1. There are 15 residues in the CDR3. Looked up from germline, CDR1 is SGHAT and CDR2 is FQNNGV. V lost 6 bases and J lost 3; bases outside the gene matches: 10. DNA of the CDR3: TGTGCCAGCAGTTCACAGGGGGGCGGGCTCTACGAGCAGTACTTC. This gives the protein CASSSQGGGLYEQYF.

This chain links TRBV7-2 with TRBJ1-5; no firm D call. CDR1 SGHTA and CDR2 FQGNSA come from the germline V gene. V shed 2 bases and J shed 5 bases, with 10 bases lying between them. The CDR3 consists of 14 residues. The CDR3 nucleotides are TGTGCCAGCAGCTTATCAAGGGATTATCAGCCCCAGCATTTT. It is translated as CASSLSRDYQPQHF.

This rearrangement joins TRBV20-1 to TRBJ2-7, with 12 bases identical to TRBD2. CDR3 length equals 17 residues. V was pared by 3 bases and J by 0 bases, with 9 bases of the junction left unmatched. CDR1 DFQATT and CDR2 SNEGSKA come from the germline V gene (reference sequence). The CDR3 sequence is CSASSPRTSGASYEQYF. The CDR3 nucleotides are TGCAGTGCTAGTTCCCCCCGGACTAGCGGGGCCTCCTACGAGCAGTACTTC.

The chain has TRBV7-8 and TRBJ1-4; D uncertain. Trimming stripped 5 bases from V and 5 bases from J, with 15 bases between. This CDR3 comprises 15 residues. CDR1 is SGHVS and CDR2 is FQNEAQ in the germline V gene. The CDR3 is CASSPVRAPNEKLFF. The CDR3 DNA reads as TGTGCCAGCAGCCCCGTCCGGGCCCCGAATGAAAAACTGTTTTTT. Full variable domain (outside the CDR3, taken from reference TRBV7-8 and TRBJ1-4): GAGVSQSPRYKVAKRGQDVALRCDPISGHVSLFWYQQALGQGPEFLTYFQNEAQLDKSGLPSDRFFAERPEGSVSTLKIQRTQQEDSAVYLCASSPVRAPNEKLFFGSGTQLSVL.

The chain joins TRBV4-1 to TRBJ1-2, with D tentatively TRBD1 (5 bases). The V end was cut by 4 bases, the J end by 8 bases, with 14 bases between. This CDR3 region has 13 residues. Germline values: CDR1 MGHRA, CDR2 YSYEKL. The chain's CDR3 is CASSPIGEGGYTF. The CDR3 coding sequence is TGCGCCAGCAGCCCCATCGGGGAGGGGGGCTACACCTTC.

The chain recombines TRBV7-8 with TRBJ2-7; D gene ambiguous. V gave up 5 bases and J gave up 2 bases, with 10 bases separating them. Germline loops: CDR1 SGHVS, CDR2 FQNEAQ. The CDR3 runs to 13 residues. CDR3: CASSPGLTYEQYF. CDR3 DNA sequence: TGTGCCAGCAGCCCGGGCCTCACCTACGAGCAGTACTTC.

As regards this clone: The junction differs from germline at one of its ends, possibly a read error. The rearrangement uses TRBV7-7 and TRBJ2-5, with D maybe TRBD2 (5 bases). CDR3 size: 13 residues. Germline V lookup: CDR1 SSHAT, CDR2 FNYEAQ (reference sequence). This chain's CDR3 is CASSYVPGETQYF. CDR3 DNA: TGTGCTAGCAGTTACGTCCCGGGGGAGACCCAGTACTTC.